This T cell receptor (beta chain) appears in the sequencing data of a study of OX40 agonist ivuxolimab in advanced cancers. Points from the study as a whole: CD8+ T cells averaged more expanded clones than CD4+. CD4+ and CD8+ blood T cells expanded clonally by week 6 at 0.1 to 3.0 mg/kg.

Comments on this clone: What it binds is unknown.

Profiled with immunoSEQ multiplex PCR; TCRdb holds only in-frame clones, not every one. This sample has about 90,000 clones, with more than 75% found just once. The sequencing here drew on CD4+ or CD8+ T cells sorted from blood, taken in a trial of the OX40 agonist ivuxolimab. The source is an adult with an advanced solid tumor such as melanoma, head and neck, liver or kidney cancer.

CDR3 nucleotides: TGTGCCAGCAGCCCGTGGGGGACAGGGACCGCGTCACCTTATGGCTACACCTTC. Protein sequence: CASSPWGTGTASPYGYTF. The gene calls are TRBV28 and TRBJ1-2; 9 bases match TRBD1. V shed 6 bases and J 5 bases; nucleotides not matched to a gene: 19. The CDR3 spans 18 residues. Germline CDR1 MDHEN, CDR2 SYDVKM.